This T cell receptor (beta chain) was recorded in a study of cytomegalovirus exposure and HLA in healthy donors. The assay was immunoSEQ multiplex PCR, and TCRdb's table has in-frame clones only and misses some. The sample holds about 160,000 clones, around four fifths seen once. CDR3 length: 15 residues. Germline CDR1 reads SGHTA; CDR2 reads FQGNSA. V dropped 1 base and J dropped 2; count of bases not matched to a gene: 2. Sequenced: PBMCs. V usage is TRBV7-2 and J usage is TRBJ2-1; 7 bases are a match to TRBD2. This TCR derives from a man aged 25 to 40 in good health and CMV-seropositive. In DNA, the CDR3 is TGTGCCAGCAGCTTAGTGACTAGCACCTACAATGAGCAGTTCTTC. Its translation is CASSLVTSTYNEQFF.